These 28 T cell receptor beta chains came from one sample sequenced in a study of blood T cells in healthy people across ages. Alongside a J-beta primer mix, a sample-barcoded 5' primer served in a second PCR lasting about 6 to 11 cycles. TCRdb processed the 5' RACE reads anew with MiXCR; each CDR3 protein has one entry. Of around 780,000 distinct CDR3 sequences listed, around 25% are singletons. These data were also reused for a study on T cells of mothers and their children.

The specimen was blood. The origin of the receptors is a boy between 10 and 17 years old in good health.

This clonotype was found a few times. The chain joins TRBV19 to TRBJ2-1, with 8 bases that match TRBD2. With 5 bases clipped from V and 6 bases from J, the junction kept 15 bases outside the gene matches. This CDR3 has 17 amino acids. The germline V gene has CDR1 LNHDA and CDR2 SQIVND (reference sequence). CDR3 sequence (DNA): TGTGCCAGTAGTCCCTTCACTCAGGGACTAGGTCTCAATGAGCAGTTCTTC. Protein: CASSPFTQGLGLNEQFF.

This clonotype was detected many times. The rearrangement joins TRBV18 to TRBJ1-1; D is undetermined. Trimming cost V 8 bases and J 2 bases, with 15 bases left between them. CDR1 and CDR2 (germline): KGHSH, LQKENI. This CDR3 is built from 14 residues. The CDR3 region has the DNA TGTGCCAGCAGCCCGGGAGGGCTTAACACTGAAGCTTTCTTT. Amino acids: CASSPGGLNTEAFF.

This clonotype was recorded a few times. The chain is built from TRBV20-1 and TRBJ2-5, with D maybe TRBD1 (7 bases). This CDR3 contains 14 residues. CDR1 and CDR2 (germline): DFQATT, SNEGSKA (reference sequence). The V and J ends lost 4 bases and 5 bases respectively, with 17 bases between them. The CDR3 bases are TGCAGTGCTAAAGGGGGGACAGCGCGGGAGACCCAGTACTTC. Protein product: CSAKGGTARETQYF.

The chain has TRBV6-1 and TRBJ2-6; the D gene is possibly TRBD2 (6 bases). The CDR3 loop spans 16 amino acids. V dropped 6 bases and J dropped 4 bases, with 16 bases sitting between them. Per the germline V gene, CDR1 is MNHNS and CDR2 is SASEGT. CDR3: CASRLMAGYGANVLTF. Here the CDR3 DNA reads TGTGCCAGCAGACTCATGGCGGGGTACGGGGCCAACGTCCTGACTTTC.

The table lists this clonotype with a few counts. The V gene is TRBV6-2 or TRBV6-3, the J gene TRBJ1-2, with 7 nucleotides matching TRBD1. V lost 11 bases to trimming and J lost 2 bases; unmatched junction nucleotides: 14. The CDR3 is 15 amino acids. Germline CDR1 MNHEY, CDR2 SVGEGT. CDR3 in DNA: TGTGCCGCCAGCAGTTCGACAGGGCCAAACTATGGCTACACCTTC. Its translation is CAASSSTGPNYGYTF.

This clonotype was counted between two and nine times. The chain links TRBV7-9 to TRBJ1-5, with a weak D call TRBD1 (6 bases). The CDR3 is made up of 14 amino acids. The V and J ends lost 5 bases and 3 bases respectively, with 11 bases between them. From germline, CDR1 is SEHNR and CDR2 FQNEAQ (reference sequence). In DNA, the CDR3 is TGTGCCAGCAGCCAAGGGGGGGTCAATCAGCCCCAGCATTTT. The encoded protein is CASSQGGVNQPQHF.

The table lists this clonotype with a few counts. The genes are TRBV9 and TRBJ2-5; 13 bases are a match to TRBD2. Germline lookup yields CDR1 SGDLS and CDR2 YYNGEE. CDR3 length: 15 amino acids. With 1 base clipped from V and 5 bases from J, the junction kept 2 bases outside the gene matches. In nucleotides, the CDR3 is TGTGCCAGCAGCGTAACTAGCGGGGGGGCTGAGACCCAGTACTTC. Protein product: CASSVTSGGAETQYF.

The chain is built from TRBV7-6 and TRBJ2-7, with TRBD1 matching 9 bases. V was pared by 5 bases and J by 2 bases, with 7 bases of the junction left unmatched. Germline lookup yields CDR1 SGHVS and CDR2 FNYEAQ. This CDR3 region has 15 residues. Here the CDR3 reads CASSLGTGMPYEQYF. The DNA of the CDR3 is TGTGCCAGCAGCCTCGGGACAGGGATGCCCTACGAGCAGTACTTC.

This clonotype was counted a few times. This chain connects TRBV9 to TRBJ2-1; tentatively, D is TRBD1 or TRBD2 (6 bases each). Germline assignment: CDR1 SGDLS and CDR2 YYNGEE. The germline V and J ends were trimmed by 0 bases and 0 bases, with 16 bases remaining between them. The CDR3 is 18 amino acids. The CDR3 sequence is CASSVAPQGTFSYNEQFF. The CDR3 DNA reads as TGTGCCAGCAGCGTAGCCCCCCAGGGGACTTTCTCCTACAATGAGCAGTTCTTC.

The rearrangement uses TRBV5-1 and TRBJ2-6; perhaps TRBD1 as D (5 bases). Germline V gene sequence: CDR1 SGHRS, CDR2 YFSETQ. Trimming shortened V by 0 bases and J by 3 bases, and 16 bases separated the two germline ends. This CDR3 spans 18 amino acids. The CDR3 spells CASSLDGADSFGANVLTF. CDR3 nucleotide sequence: TGCGCCAGCAGCTTGGATGGGGCTGACTCTTTTGGGGCCAACGTCCTGACTTTC.

The chain employs TRBV14 and TRBJ2-5; 8 positions match TRBD2. TRBJ2-7 explains the end of the DNA better; the J call may be wrong. CDR1 is SGHDN and CDR2 is FVKESK in the germline V gene. The CDR3 is made up of 16 amino acids. The CDR3 sequence is CASSDLTSVGDYEQYF. The CDR3 DNA sequence: TGTGCCAGCAGTGACCTGACTAGCGTGGGGGACTACGAGCAGTACTTC.

The rearrangement links TRBV12-3 or TRBV12-4 to TRBJ2-3; tentatively, D is TRBD2 (5 bases). The CDR3 consists of 13 residues. Deletions cut 6 bases from V and 5 bases from J, with 12 bases between. CDR3 DNA: TGTGCCAGCAGGGTAGGTGAGGGAGATACGCAGTATTTT. Protein: CASRVGEGDTQYF.

The chain links TRBV27 to TRBJ2-4; tentatively, D is TRBD2 (6 bases). CDR1 and CDR2 (germline): MNHEY, SMNVEV (reference sequence). Trimming left V 3 bases short and J 2 bases short, with 8 bases between. The CDR3 runs to 14 residues. The DNA for the CDR3 is TGTGCCAGCAGTTTTGGGGGGACCAAAAACATTCAGTACTTC. Translation gives CASSFGGTKNIQYF.

This clonotype was seen a handful of times. The chain has TRBV3-1 and TRBJ1-5, with D perhaps matching TRBD1 (5 bases). The V end lost 3 bases, the J end lost 6 bases, and 12 bases lay between the germline ends. The CDR3 is made up of 14 amino acids. Germline V gene sequence: CDR1 LGHDT, CDR2 YNNKEL (reference sequence). The CDR3 DNA sequence: TGTGCCAGCAGCCACAGGGACTCGGGTCAGCCCCAGCATTTT. This gives the protein CASSHRDSGQPQHF.

This clonotype showed up just a few times. The gene calls are TRBV24-1 and TRBJ1-5; D gene ambiguous. The CDR3 is 16 residues long. The germline V gene encodes CDR1 KGHDR and CDR2 SFDVKD. V lost 3 bases to trimming and J lost 5 bases, with 16 bases between them. The CDR3 here is CATSDVGSPIYQPQHF. The CDR3 DNA reads TGTGCCACCAGTGATGTCGGGTCCCCCATATATCAGCCCCAGCATTTT.

The rearrangement joins TRBV6-5 to TRBJ1-4; TRBD1 agrees at 8 bases. CDR3 size: 13 residues. The junction had 2 bases not matched to a gene; V was cut back by 4 bases and J by 7 bases. Germline V gives CDR1 MNHEY, CDR2 SVGAGI. The CDR3 bases are TGTGCCAGCAGTTCCAGGGGGCGTGAAAAACTGTTTTTT. This sequence encodes CASSSRGREKLFF.

V usage is TRBV9 and J usage is TRBJ2-1; D may be TRBD2 (5 bases). This CDR3 is built from 16 residues. Germline V lookup: CDR1 SGDLS, CDR2 YYNGEE. V was shortened by 3 bases and J by 0 bases, with 13 bases between the two germline ends. The CDR3 DNA reads as TGTGCCAGCAGCGCCGGGGTCTGGAGCTCCTACAATGAGCAGTTCTTC. Its translation is CASSAGVWSSYNEQFF.

This clonotype was seen a few times. The V gene is TRBV6-1, the J gene TRBJ2-5; the match to TRBD1 covers 9 bases. Germline CDR1 is MNHNS and CDR2 is SASEGT. This CDR3 is built from 14 residues. V shed 1 base, J shed 11 bases, and the junction held 8 bases outside the gene matches. The CDR3 here is CASSEGQGGNWQYF. In DNA, the CDR3 is TGTGCCAGCAGTGAAGGACAGGGGGGAAATTGGCAGTACTTC.

This clonotype was seen more than once but under ten times. This CDR3 reads CASSPQSGGEQYF. The CDR3 DNA sequence: TGTGCCAGCAGCCCCCAGTCGGGTGGCGAGCAGTACTTC. The V gene is TRBV7-3, the J gene TRBJ2-7; D call uncertain. Trimming left V 5 bases short and J 6 bases short, with 14 bases between. CDR1 is SGHTA and CDR2 is FQGTGA in the germline V gene. The CDR3 contains 13 residues.

The table lists this clonotype with a few counts. V gene TRBV7-6 combines with J gene TRBJ1-4; D remains ambiguous. The CDR3 has 14 amino acids. Germline V gene sequence: CDR1 SGHVS, CDR2 FNYEAQ. Trimming shortened V by 5 bases and J by 3 bases, and 10 bases separated the two germline ends. CDR3 sequence: CASSPELPNEKLFF. CDR3 sequence (DNA): TGTGCCAGCAGCCCTGAATTACCTAATGAAAAACTGTTTTTT.

This clonotype has a handful of counts. The genes are TRBV20-1 and TRBJ2-1; D possibly uses TRBD1 or TRBD2 (5 bases each). V dropped 5 bases and J dropped 4 bases, with 18 bases sitting between them. There are 15 residues in the CDR3. From germline, CDR1 is DFQATT and CDR2 SNEGSKA (reference sequence). In nucleotides, the CDR3 is TGCAGTGCTGGGGGTGGGGCCCGTGGGTACAATGAGCAGTTCTTC. Its protein product is CSAGGGARGYNEQFF.

J is TRBJ2-7 and V is TRBV14; 7 nucleotides line up with TRBD1. The length of the CDR3 is 13 residues. CDR1 SGHDN and CDR2 FVKESK come from the germline V gene. V lost 8 bases and J lost 0; bases outside the gene matches: 4. The CDR3 reads CASRDSSSYEQYF. CDR3 coding DNA: TGTGCCAGCCGGGACAGCAGCTCCTACGAGCAGTACTTC.

The J gene is TRBJ2-3, the V gene TRBV28, with a possible D match to TRBD1 (6 bases). V lost 8 bases to trimming and J lost 2 bases, with 20 bases between them. Germline V gene sequence: CDR1 MDHEN, CDR2 SYDVKM. The CDR3 spans 16 residues. As DNA, the CDR3 is TGTGCCAGCCGAGGCAATAGCAGGGGCGCCACAGATACGCAGTATTTT. Amino acid sequence: CASRGNSRGATDTQYF.

This clonotype was detected only a few times. One end of the junction is discordant with germline, which a read error may explain. This sequence joins TRBV5-1 and TRBJ2-2; 11 nucleotides agree with TRBD1. CDR3 length: 16 residues. Germline CDR1 reads SGHRS; CDR2 reads YFSETQ. The CDR3 spells CASSQGQGGNPGELFF. The CDR3 DNA reads as TGCGCTAGCAGCCAGGGACAGGGGGGAAACCCGGGGGAGCTGTTTTTT.

This clonotype has a handful of counts. The genes are TRBV7-8 and TRBJ2-6, with TRBD1 as a possible D gene (8 bases). The V end was cut by 6 bases, the J end by 4 bases, with 13 bases between. CDR3 length: 15 amino acids. CDR1 is SGHVS, CDR2 FQNEAQ, per germline. In nucleotides, the CDR3 is TGTGCCAGCAGAGACAGGGGAGGGGGGGCCAACGTCCTGACTTTC. It codes for CASRDRGGGANVLTF.

This clonotype turned up a few times. The genes are TRBV20-1 and TRBJ2-1; 12 bases align to TRBD2. The CDR3 spans 19 residues. V shed 0 bases, J shed 4 bases, and the junction held 13 bases outside the gene matches. Germline V CDR1 and CDR2: DFQATT, SNEGSKA (reference sequence). The CDR3 nucleotides read TGCAGTGCTAGAGATGCAACTAGCGGGGGGCATGGGGGATACAATGAGCAGTTCTTC. This translates into CSARDATSGGHGGYNEQFF.

This clonotype was seen only a few times. The chain couples TRBV14 to TRBJ2-1; TRBD2 is a possible D gene (5 bases). Trimming stripped 0 bases from V and 7 bases from J, with 10 bases between. The V gene's germline CDR1 is SGHDN and CDR2 FVKESK. The CDR3 sequence is 14 residues long. Here the CDR3 reads CASSQDLARNEQFF. DNA of the CDR3: TGTGCCAGCAGCCAAGACCTAGCTCGGAATGAGCAGTTCTTC.

This clonotype occurred a few times. CDR3 sequence (DNA): TGCAGTGCTACGACCTCGGTGAGGGGGCGTGAGACCCAGTACTTC. This translates into CSATTSVRGRETQYF. V gene TRBV20-1 combines with J gene TRBJ2-5, with 7 positions matching TRBD1. This CDR3 is 15 amino acids long. The germline V gene has CDR1 DFQATT and CDR2 SNEGSKA (reference sequence). Trimming took 4 bases from V and 5 from J; bases not matched to a gene: 13.